A selection of T cell receptor beta chains follows, all from one sample in a study of human T cells and chemical hapten exposure. TCRdb itself ran the RACE reads through MiXCR, one entry per CDR3 protein. The sample lists about 82,000 distinct CDR3 sequences, more than 10% occurring once. The material sequenced was whole blood, taken in connection with sensitization to the hapten diphenylcyclopropenone (DPC). All receptors come from a woman aged 50 to 65 with alopecia areata. Some clones in this sample may be carry-over from other donors' samples. The CDR3 runs from the conserved cysteine through the conserved F or W. The D gene is left open where the match is weak. Expanded clones are given a class, and other clones once, few, many or no size at all.

clone size,J gene,CDR3 length,V gene,D gene,CDR3 DNA,CDR3 protein
-,TRBJ2-1,14,TRBV13,-,TGTGCCAGCAGCCACCTAGGTCTTACAAATGAGCAGTTCTTC,CASSHLGLTNEQFF
many,TRBJ1-6,15,TRBV28,TRBD1,TGTGCCAGCGGGGGACAGGGGGCGATTAATTCACCCCTCCACTTT,CASGGQGAINSPLHF
-,TRBJ2-1,15,TRBV18,TRBD2,TGTGCCAGCTCACCAGTAGCGGGAGTGAACAATGAGCAGTTCTTC,CASSPVAGVNNEQFF
many,TRBJ1-5,18,TRBV6-2/TRBV6-3,TRBD1,TGTGCCAGCAGTTACCCGCGACCGGGACAGGGTGGTAACCAGCCCCAGCATTTT,CASSYPRPGQGGNQPQHF
many,TRBJ2-3,15,TRBV2,TRBD2,TGTGCCAGCAGTTTAGCGGGAGGGCCCACAGATACGCAGTATTTT,CASSLAGGPTDTQYF
few,TRBJ1-6,17,TRBV14,-,TGTGCCAGCAGCCGCGACATTGGGTACTCCTATAATTCACCCCTCCACTTT,CASSRDIGYSYNSPLHF
few,TRBJ2-2,17,TRBV20-1,TRBD2,TGCAGTGCTAGAGAAACTAGCGGGAGGCCGAACACCGGGGAGCTGTTTTTT,CSARETSGRPNTGELFF
many,TRBJ2-7,15,TRBV20-1,TRBD2,TGCAGTGCTAGAGGCGGGGGAGGCAGAGCGAACGAGCAGTACTTC,CSARGGGGRANEQYF
many,TRBJ2-1,16,TRBV20-1,-,TGCAGTGCTCCCAACGCCCGGGAGAGCTCCTACAATGAGCAGTTCTTC,CSAPNARESSYNEQFF
few,TRBJ2-7,12,TRBV18,-,TGTGCCAGCTCACCCAAGGGATACGAGCAGTACTTC,CASSPKGYEQYF
many,TRBJ2-3,12,TRBV29-1,TRBD2,TGCAGCGTTGAGGCTAGCGGGGTACTTAAGTATTTT,CSVEASGVLKYF
-,TRBJ2-3,15,TRBV2,TRBD2,TGTGCCAGCAGTGTAGTAGCGGGAGCCACAGATACGCAGTATTTT,CASSVVAGATDTQYF
many,TRBJ1-5,13,TRBV20-1,-,TGCAGTGCTAGGGGAAATAGCAATCAGCCCCAGCATTTT,CSARGNSNQPQHF
many,TRBJ2-1,16,TRBV7-2,-,TGTGCCAGCAGCCCCCGGACTTCCATCTCCTACAATGAGCAGTTCTTC,CASSPRTSISYNEQFF